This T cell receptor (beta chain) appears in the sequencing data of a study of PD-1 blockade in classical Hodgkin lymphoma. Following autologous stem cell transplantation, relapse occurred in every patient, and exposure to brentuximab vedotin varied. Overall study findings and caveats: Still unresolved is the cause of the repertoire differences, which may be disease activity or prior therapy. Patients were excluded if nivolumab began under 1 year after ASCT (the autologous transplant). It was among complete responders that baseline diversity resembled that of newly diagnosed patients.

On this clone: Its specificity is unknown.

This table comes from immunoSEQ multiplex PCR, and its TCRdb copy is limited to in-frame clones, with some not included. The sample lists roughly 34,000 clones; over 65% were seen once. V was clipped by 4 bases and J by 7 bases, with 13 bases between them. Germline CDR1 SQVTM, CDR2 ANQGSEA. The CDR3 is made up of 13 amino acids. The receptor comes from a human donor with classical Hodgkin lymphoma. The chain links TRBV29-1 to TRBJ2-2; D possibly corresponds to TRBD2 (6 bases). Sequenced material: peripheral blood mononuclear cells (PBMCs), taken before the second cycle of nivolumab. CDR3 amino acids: CSVGTSGGGELFF. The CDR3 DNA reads TGCAGCGTTGGGACATCCGGGGGCGGGGAGCTGTTTTTT.